This T cell receptor (beta chain) stems from a study of T cells in Graves' hyperthyroidism and ophthalmopathy. This clonotype was observed at least ten times. Its specificity is not known. Clinicians diagnosed patients from clinical symptoms, serum thyroxine and TRAb, thyroid ultrasound and orbital computed tomography. Study-level points and caveats: Onset of ophthalmopathy came a median 6.5 months after the model predicted it.

The investigators amplified TCR beta CDR3 regions from RNA transcripts. Initially, a first-round RT-PCR of the TCR CDR3 employed the HTBI primer set. TCRdb processed the multiplex PCR reads anew with MiXCR; each CDR3 protein has one entry. The sample consists of some 600,000 distinct CDR3 sequences, roughly 13% of them appearing once. CDR3 length equals 16 residues. V shed 0 bases and J shed 1 base, with 12 bases lying between them. Germline loops: CDR1 MGHDK, CDR2 SYGVNS. The clonotype comes from a woman in her thirties with Graves' hyperthyroidism that later progressed to Graves' ophthalmopathy. Source material: blood. The chain links TRBV25-1 to TRBJ1-1; D may be TRBD1 (5 bases). The CDR3 spells CASSEYAWGGNTEAFF. The DNA of the CDR3 is TGTGCCAGCAGTGAATATGCGTGGGGGGGGAACACTGAAGCTTTCTTT.